In its sample, the clone carrying this TCR beta chain was seen a few times. The V gene's germline CDR1 is MDHEN and CDR2 SYDVKM. The V and J ends lost 6 bases and 10 bases, in that order; junction bases with no gene match: 9. This CDR3 has 13 amino acids. PCR primers comprised 60 Vbeta and 13 Jbeta primers. How the authors handled the data: Among the unique TCR beta chains that a later analysis counted, about 86 million in all, 10 million to 11 million were shared. The repertoire was sequenced with immunoSEQ multiplex PCR; TCRdb's copy has only in-frame clones and lacks some. V, J and clone size reflect that table, while D and trimming were determined from the DNA. The table includes over 150,000 clones, 70% to 85% detected once. This record comes from a study of cytomegalovirus exposure and HLA in healthy donors.

The sequenced sample was PBMCs. The receptor was derived from a man aged 40-49 years in good health and CMV-seronegative. V is TRBV28 and J is TRBJ2-1, with TRBD2 identical over 7 bases. The CDR3 region has the DNA TGTGCCAGCAGACCTACTAGCGTCGACGAGCAGTTCTTC. Translation gives CASRPTSVDEQFF. Looking up the rest from reference TRBV28 and TRBJ2-1 gives the full variable domain: DVKVTQSSRYLVKRTGEKVFLECVQDMDHENMFWYRQDPGLGLRLIYFSYDVKMKEKGDIPEGYSVSREKKERFSLILESASTNQTSMYLCASRPTSVDEQFFGPGTRLTVL.